Shown below are 18 T cell receptor beta chains from a single sample sequenced in a study of cytomegalovirus exposure and HLA in healthy donors. Primers for the PCR totalled 60 Vbeta and 13 Jbeta. Using immunoSEQ multiplex PCR, the repertoire was profiled, and TCRdb retains in-frame clones only, with some absent. This sample's clone table lists approximately 190,000 clones. The sequenced sample was PBMCs. These receptors all come from a man aged 25 to 40 in good health and CMV-seronegative.

The chain recombines TRBV27 with TRBJ1-4; the D gene is possibly TRBD1 (6 bases). The V end was cut by 8 bases, the J end by 0 bases, with 10 bases between. The CDR3 covers 14 residues. CDR1 is MNHEY, CDR2 SMNVEV, per germline (reference sequence). The CDR3 region is CASRTESTNEKLFF. CDR3 DNA sequence: TGTGCCAGCCGGACAGAATCAACTAATGAAAAACTGTTTTTT.

The rearrangement links TRBV19 to TRBJ2-3, with 12 bases identical to TRBD2. Trimming cost V 7 bases and J 5 bases; bases outside gene matches: 7. The CDR3 covers 15 residues. Germline V CDR1 and CDR2: LNHDA, SQIVND (reference sequence). Here the CDR3 reads CASIPTSGGVDTQYF. For the CDR3, the DNA is TGTGCCAGTATCCCGACTAGCGGGGGTGTAGATACGCAGTATTTT.

The gene calls are TRBV15 and TRBJ2-7; the D gene is possibly TRBD2 (6 bases). This CDR3 has 14 amino acids. Trimming pared 5 bases from V and 4 bases from J, leaving 15 bases between. Germline-derived CDR1 and CDR2 are LNHNV and YYDKDF (reference sequence). CDR3 DNA sequence: TGTGCCACCAGCCTCCTCGGGGGTGGTTACGAGCAGTACTTC. Translated: CATSLLGGGYEQYF.

The CDR3 DNA reads as TGTGCCAGCAGCGAGGGACAGGGGGGGTACAATGAGCAGTTCTTC. Translating gives CASSEGQGGYNEQFF. The V and J genes are TRBV2 and TRBJ2-1, with 11 positions matching TRBD1. CDR3 length equals 15 residues. Trimming took 6 bases from V and 4 from J; bases not matched to a gene: 5. Per the germline V gene, CDR1 is SNHLY and CDR2 is FYNNEI.

This chain uses TRBV18 with TRBJ2-1, with a possible D match to TRBD1 (6 bases). This CDR3 spans 16 amino acids. Germline V gene lookup returns CDR1 KGHSH and CDR2 LQKENI. The V end was cut by 0 bases, the J end by 6 bases, with 15 bases between. CDR3 in DNA: TGTGCCAGCTCACCACCGGGGCTGGGCAGGGGCAATGAGCAGTTCTTC. Its protein product is CASSPPGLGRGNEQFF.

The chain recombines TRBV10-3 with TRBJ1-4, with TRBD1 as a possible D gene (5 bases). This CDR3 is 12 amino acids long. The germline CDR1 and CDR2 sequences are ENHRY and SYGVKD. V dropped 4 bases and J dropped 6 bases, with 6 bases sitting between them. CDR3 loop: CAISARDEKLFF. CDR3 DNA: TGTGCCATCAGTGCCAGGGATGAAAAACTGTTTTTT.

This rearrangement joins TRBV28 to TRBJ2-7; a weak D match, TRBD1 (5 bases). This CDR3 is built from 15 residues. Between the trimmed V and J ends, which lost 2 bases and 1 base, there was a span of 12 bases. Germline assignment: CDR1 MDHEN and CDR2 SYDVKM. In DNA, the CDR3 is TGTGCCAGCAGTTTAGACAGTTTAATATCCTACGAGCAGTACTTC. It translates to CASSLDSLISYEQYF.

The chain has TRBV2 and TRBJ2-5, with 8 bases matching TRBD1. Trimming at V came to 6 bases and at J to 5 bases, leaving 2 bases not matched to a gene. The CDR3 covers 12 residues. CDR1 SNHLY and CDR2 FYNNEI come from the germline V gene. CDR3 in DNA: TGTGCCAGCAGGGGACAGGCTGAGACCCAGTACTTC. Its translation is CASRGQAETQYF.

The CDR3 DNA is TGTGCCAGTAGTCTTAAAGGGACAGGTGGCTCTGGAAACACCATATATTTT. Its protein product is CASSLKGTGGSGNTIYF. The chain has TRBV19 and TRBJ1-3; 8 bases are a match to TRBD1. Germline assignment: CDR1 LNHDA and CDR2 SQIVND (reference sequence). V lost 5 bases, J lost 0 bases, and 9 bases stayed unmatched. The CDR3 has 17 amino acids.

The chain employs TRBV19 and TRBJ1-1; 8 bases match TRBD1. V was clipped by 5 bases and J by 4 bases; unmatched bases: 6. Germline V gene data show CDR1 as LNHDA and CDR2 as SQIVND (reference sequence). This CDR3 has 14 amino acids. The CDR3 DNA reads TGTGCCAGTAGTCAACGACAGGGGAGCACTGAAGCTTTCTTT. This encodes CASSQRQGSTEAFF.

This chain joins TRBV15 and TRBJ2-5; no clear D gene. The tail of the sequence fits TRBJ2-7 better, so the J call may be wrong. Germline V gene lookup returns CDR1 LNHNV and CDR2 YYDKDF (reference sequence). This CDR3 has 13 residues. The CDR3 DNA reads TGTGCCACCAGCAGTGAGAGTTCCTACGAGCAGTACTTC. Its translation: CATSSESSYEQYF.

This chain joins TRBV7-7 and TRBJ2-1, with TRBD2 identical over 9 bases. Germline V gene data show CDR1 as SSHAT and CDR2 as FNYEAQ (reference sequence). Unmatched junction bases numbered 5, after V lost 1 base and J lost 7 bases. The CDR3 length is 15 residues. The CDR3 spells CASSLGGGDLNEQFF. CDR3 coding DNA: TGTGCCAGCAGCTTAGGCGGGGGGGACCTTAATGAGCAGTTCTTC.

Turning to this clone: One end of the junction fails to match germline, which may point to a read error. The chain has TRBV6-5 and TRBJ1-2, with D uncertain. There are 13 residues in the CDR3. Germline lookup yields CDR1 MNHEY and CDR2 SVGAGI. DNA for the CDR3: TGTGCCAGCAGTTACGGGAGAGAAGCAGCTACCTCCTTC. Translated: CASSYGREAATSF.

V gene TRBV14 combines with J gene TRBJ2-5, with D possibly being TRBD1 (5 bases). V lost 3 bases to trimming and J lost 5 bases, with 16 bases between them. This CDR3 comprises 15 residues. Germline-derived CDR1 and CDR2 are SGHDN and FVKESK. The CDR3 bases are TGTGCCAGCAGCCAGACGACAGTGAGTCAGGAGACCCAGTACTTC. Translated, it gives CASSQTTVSQETQYF.

This chain links TRBV10-1 with TRBJ1-5, with D unresolved. Trimming cost V 10 bases and J 0 bases, with 19 bases left between them. This CDR3 is built from 16 residues. The germline V gene encodes CDR1 WNHNN and CDR2 SYGVQD (reference sequence). The DNA of the CDR3 is TGCGCCACCAGGCGTAGGACTCTGGATAGCAATCAGCCCCAGCATTTT. Translation: CATRRRTLDSNQPQHF.

The gene calls are TRBV6-5 and TRBJ2-7; TRBD2 matches at 8 bases. The CDR3 spans 14 residues. Germline trimming cut 5 bases from V and 3 bases from J; bases unmatched to any gene: 6. Germline CDR1 and CDR2: MNHEY and SVGAGI. In DNA, the CDR3 is TGTGCCAGCAGTCCACCGGGACTAGACTACGAGCAGTACTTC. Protein product: CASSPPGLDYEQYF.

The chain joins TRBV11-2 to TRBJ1-2; 9 bases match TRBD1. The ends lost 0 bases at V and 6 bases at J; junction bases unmatched: 11. Germline V gives CDR1 SGHAT, CDR2 FQNNGV. The CDR3 is 17 residues long. CDR3 sequence reads: CASSLDPPRTGGHGYTF. The CDR3 nucleotides are TGTGCCAGCAGCTTAGATCCCCCCCGTACAGGGGGCCATGGCTACACCTTC. Looking up the rest from reference TRBV11-2 and TRBJ1-2 gives the full variable domain: EAGVAQSPRYKIIEKRQSVAFWCNPISGHATLYWYQQILGQGPKLLIQFQNNGVVDDSQLPKDRFSAERLKGVDSTLKIQPAKLEDSAVYLCASSLDPPRTGGHGYTFGSGTRLTVV.

This sequence joins TRBV27 and TRBJ2-1; D remains ambiguous. This CDR3 has 13 residues. Germline lookup yields CDR1 MNHEY and CDR2 SMNVEV (reference sequence). The ends were cut back, 5 bases at V and 6 bases at J, with 11 bases in the middle. The CDR3 DNA reads as TGTGCCAGCAGTACCGACATGTCCAATGAGCAGTTCTTC. Protein sequence: CASSTDMSNEQFF.